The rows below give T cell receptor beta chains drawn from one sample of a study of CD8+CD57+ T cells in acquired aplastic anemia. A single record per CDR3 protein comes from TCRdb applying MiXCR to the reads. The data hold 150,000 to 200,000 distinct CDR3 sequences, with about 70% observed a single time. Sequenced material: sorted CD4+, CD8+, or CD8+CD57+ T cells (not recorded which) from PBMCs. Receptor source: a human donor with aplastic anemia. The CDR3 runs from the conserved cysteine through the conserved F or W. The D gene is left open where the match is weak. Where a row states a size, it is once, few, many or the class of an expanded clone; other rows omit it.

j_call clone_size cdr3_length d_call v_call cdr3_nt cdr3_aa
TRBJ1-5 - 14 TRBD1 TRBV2 TGTGCCAGCAGCCCTAACAGGGGGCCTCTTACCCAGCATTTT CASSPNRGPLTQHF
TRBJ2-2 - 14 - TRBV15 TGTGCCACCAGCAGTAGACAGATCACCGGGGAGCTGTTTTTT CATSSRQITGELFF
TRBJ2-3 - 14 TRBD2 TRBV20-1 TGCAGTGCCAATAGCGGGGGGTCCCAAGATACGCAGTATTTT CSANSGGSQDTQYF
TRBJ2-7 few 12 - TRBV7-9 TGTGCCAGCAGTCGAAGACAGGACGAGCAGTACTTC CASSRRQDEQYF
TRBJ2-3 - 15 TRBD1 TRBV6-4 TGTGCCAGCAGTGCGAGACAGGGTGGCACAGATACGCAGTACTTT CASSARQGGTDTQYF
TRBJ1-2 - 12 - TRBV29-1 TGCAGCGACTTAGACATAAACTATGGCTACACCTTC CSDLDINYGYTF
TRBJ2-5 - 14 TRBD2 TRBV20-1 TGCAGTGCTGGACTAGCGGGGGGGCGCGAGACCCAGTACTTC CSAGLAGGRETQYF
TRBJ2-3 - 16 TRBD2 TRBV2 TGTGCCTCCGCAACTTCCCCGACTAGCGGGGGGCGATCGAAGTATTTT CASATSPTSGGRSKYF
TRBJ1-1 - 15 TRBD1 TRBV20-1 TGCAGTGCTAGCGACATTGGGGACAGGGAGACTGAAGCTTTCTTT CSASDIGDRETEAFF
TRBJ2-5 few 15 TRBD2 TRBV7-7 TGTGCCAGCAGCTCGGGGTGGGCGGGAGGAGAGACCCAGTACTTC CASSSGWAGGETQYF
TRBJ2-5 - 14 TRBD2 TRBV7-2 TGTGCCAGCACCTTGCGGGAGGTCCAAGAGACCCAGTACTTC CASTLREVQETQYF
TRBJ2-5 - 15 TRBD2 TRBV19 TGTGCCAGTAGTATAGGGGGCGGGGGCCAAGAGACCCAGTACTTC CASSIGGGGQETQYF
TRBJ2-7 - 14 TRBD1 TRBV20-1 TGCAGTGCTAGCGCGGGACAGGGGCTCTACGAGCAGTACTTC CSASAGQGLYEQYF
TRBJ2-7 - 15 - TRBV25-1 TGTGCCAGCAGTGAGACTGATCTCTTCTCCTACGAGCAGTACTTC CASSETDLFSYEQYF
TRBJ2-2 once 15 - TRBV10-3 TGTGCCATCAGTGAGCCCAAGGCTAACACCGGGGAGCTGTTTTTT CAISEPKANTGELFF
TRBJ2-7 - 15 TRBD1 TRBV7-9 TGTGCCAGCAGCCCCGGACAGGGTGGATCCTACGAGCAGTACTTC CASSPGQGGSYEQYF
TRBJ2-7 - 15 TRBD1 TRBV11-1 TGTGCCAGCAGCTTAGCGCAGGGGGCAACCTACGAGCAGTACTTC CASSLAQGATYEQYF
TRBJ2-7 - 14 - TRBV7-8 TGTGCCAGCAGCCCCATTGGACAGCTCTACGAGCAGTACTTC CASSPIGQLYEQYF
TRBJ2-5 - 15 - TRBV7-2 TGTGCCAGCAGCTTGTCGCTGGGATCGGGAGAGACCCAGTACTTC CASSLSLGSGETQYF
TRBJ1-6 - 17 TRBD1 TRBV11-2 TGTGCCAGCAGCTCCACCCGGGACAGGGAGGTGAATTCACCCCTCCACTTT CASSSTRDREVNSPLHF